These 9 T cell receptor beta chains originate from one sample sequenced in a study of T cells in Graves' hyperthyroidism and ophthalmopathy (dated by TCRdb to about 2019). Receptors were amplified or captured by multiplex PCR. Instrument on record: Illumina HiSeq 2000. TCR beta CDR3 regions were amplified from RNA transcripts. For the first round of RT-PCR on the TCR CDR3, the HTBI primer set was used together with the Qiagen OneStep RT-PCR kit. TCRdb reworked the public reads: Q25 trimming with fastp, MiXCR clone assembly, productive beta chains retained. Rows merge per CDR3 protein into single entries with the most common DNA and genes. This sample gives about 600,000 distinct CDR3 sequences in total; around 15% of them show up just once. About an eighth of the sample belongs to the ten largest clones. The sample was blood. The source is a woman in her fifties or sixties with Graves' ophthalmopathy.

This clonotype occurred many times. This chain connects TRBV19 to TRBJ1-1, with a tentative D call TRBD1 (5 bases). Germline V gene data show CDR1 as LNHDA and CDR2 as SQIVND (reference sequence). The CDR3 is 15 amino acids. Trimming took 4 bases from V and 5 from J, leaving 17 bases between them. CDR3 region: CASSTRRARETEAFF. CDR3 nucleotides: TGTGCCAGTAGTACGCGCAGGGCGAGAGAAACTGAAGCTTTCTTT.

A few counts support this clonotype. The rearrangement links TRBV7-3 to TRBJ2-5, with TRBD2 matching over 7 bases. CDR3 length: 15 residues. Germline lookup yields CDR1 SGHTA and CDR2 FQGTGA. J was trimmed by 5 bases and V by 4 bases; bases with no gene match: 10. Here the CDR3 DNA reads TGTGCCAGCAGCTACGCCGCGACTAGCCTGGAGACCCAGTACTTC. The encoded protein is CASSYAATSLETQYF.

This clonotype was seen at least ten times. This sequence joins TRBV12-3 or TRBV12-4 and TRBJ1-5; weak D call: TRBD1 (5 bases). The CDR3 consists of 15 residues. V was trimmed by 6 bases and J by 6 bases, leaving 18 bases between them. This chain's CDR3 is CASRHRNRAGQPQHF. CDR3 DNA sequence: TGTGCCAGCAGGCACAGGAATCGTGCAGGTCAGCCCCAGCATTTT.

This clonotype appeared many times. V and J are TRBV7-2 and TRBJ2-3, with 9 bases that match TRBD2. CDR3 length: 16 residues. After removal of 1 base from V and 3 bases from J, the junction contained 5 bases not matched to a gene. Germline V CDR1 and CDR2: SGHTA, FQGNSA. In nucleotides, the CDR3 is TGTGCCAGCAGCTTAGTACCTAGCGGGATAACAGATACGCAGTATTTT. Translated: CASSLVPSGITDTQYF.

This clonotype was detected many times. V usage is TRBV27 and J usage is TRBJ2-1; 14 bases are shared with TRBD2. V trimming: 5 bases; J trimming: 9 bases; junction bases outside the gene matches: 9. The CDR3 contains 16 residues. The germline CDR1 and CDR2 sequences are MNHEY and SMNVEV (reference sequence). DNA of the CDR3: TGTGCCAGCAGTACCAGACTAGCGGGAGGGCCGGGTGAGCAGTTCTTC. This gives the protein CASSTRLAGGPGEQFF.

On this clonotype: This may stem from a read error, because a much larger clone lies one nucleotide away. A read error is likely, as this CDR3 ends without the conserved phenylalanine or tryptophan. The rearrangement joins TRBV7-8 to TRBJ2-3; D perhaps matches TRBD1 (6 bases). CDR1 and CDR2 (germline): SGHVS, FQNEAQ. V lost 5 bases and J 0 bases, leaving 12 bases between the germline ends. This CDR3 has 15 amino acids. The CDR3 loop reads CASSDQGGSTDTQYL. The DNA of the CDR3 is TGTGCCAGCAGCGACCAAGGGGGTAGCACAGATACGCAGTATCTT.

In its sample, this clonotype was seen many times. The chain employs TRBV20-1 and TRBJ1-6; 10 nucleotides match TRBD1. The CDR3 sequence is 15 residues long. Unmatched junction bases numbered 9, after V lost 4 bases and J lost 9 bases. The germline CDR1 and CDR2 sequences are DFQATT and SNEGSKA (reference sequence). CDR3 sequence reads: CSATSGQGGISPLHF. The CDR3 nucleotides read TGCAGTGCTACCTCCGGACAGGGGGGAATTTCACCCCTCCACTTT.

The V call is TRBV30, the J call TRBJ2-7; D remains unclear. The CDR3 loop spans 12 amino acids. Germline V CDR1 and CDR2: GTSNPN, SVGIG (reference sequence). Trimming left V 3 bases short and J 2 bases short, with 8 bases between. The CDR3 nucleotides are TGTGCCTGGAGCGCTGGGGCCTACGAGCAGTACTTC. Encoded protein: CAWSAGAYEQYF.

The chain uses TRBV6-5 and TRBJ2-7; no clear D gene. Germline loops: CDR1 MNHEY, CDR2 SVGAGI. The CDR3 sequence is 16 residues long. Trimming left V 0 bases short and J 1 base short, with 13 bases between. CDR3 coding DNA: TGTGCCAGCAGTTACTCTGGAGCCAGCCGTTCCTACGAGCAGTACTTC. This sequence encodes CASSYSGASRSYEQYF.